The present TCR beta chain was sequenced within a study of beta chain features in type 1 diabetes. Points from the study as a whole: VDJ junctions from type 1 diabetes patients carried fewer insertions and larger deletions. Unsettled here was the matter of whether HLA type influences TCRB rearrangement.

Germline V gives CDR1 SGHRS, CDR2 YFSETQ. The CDR3 consists of 16 residues. V gave up 0 bases and J gave up 4 bases, with 15 bases separating them. Turning to this clone: Its specificity is unknown.

The whole isolated RNA underwent reverse transcription, so sequencing captured expressed TCRB transcripts. Clones were sequenced by immunoSEQ multiplex PCR, and TCRdb holds only the in-frame ones, with some missing. The table includes about half a million clones, more than 9.5% detected once. The source of this sequence is a woman aged 18-29 years in good health. The sample taken for sequencing was naive CD4+ T cells from blood. J is TRBJ2-3 and V is TRBV5-1, with D unresolved. The CDR3 DNA is TGCGCCAGCAGCTTGGTTATAGCACCGGCAGCAGATACGCAGTATTTT. It is translated as CASSLVIAPAADTQYF. The full variable domain, rest sourced from reference TRBV5-1 and TRBJ2-3, is KAGVTQTPRYLIKTRGQQVTLSCSPISGHRSVSWYQQTPGQGLQFLFEYFSETQRNKGNFPGRFSGRQFSNSRSEMNVSTLELGDSALYLCASSLVIAPAADTQYFGPGTRLTVL.